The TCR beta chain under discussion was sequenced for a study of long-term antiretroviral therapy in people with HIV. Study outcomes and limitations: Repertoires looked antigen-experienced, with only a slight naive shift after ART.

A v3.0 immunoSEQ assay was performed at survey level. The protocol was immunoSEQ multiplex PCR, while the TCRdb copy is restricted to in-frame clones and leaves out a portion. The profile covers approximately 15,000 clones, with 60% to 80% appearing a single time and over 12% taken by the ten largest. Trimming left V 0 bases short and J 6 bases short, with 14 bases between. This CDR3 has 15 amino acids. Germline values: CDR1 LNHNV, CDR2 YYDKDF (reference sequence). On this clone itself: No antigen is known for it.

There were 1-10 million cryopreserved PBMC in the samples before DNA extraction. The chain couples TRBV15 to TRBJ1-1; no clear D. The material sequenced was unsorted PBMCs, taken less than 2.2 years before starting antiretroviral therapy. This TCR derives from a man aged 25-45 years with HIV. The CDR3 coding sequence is TGTGCCACCAGCAGAGATGGGAGCCTAACCCCTGAAGCTTTCTTT. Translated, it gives CATSRDGSLTPEAFF. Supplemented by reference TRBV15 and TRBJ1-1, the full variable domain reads DAMVIQNPRYQVTQFGKPVTLSCSQTLNHNVMYWYQQKSSQAPKLLFHYYDKDFNNEADTPDNFQSRRPNTSFCFLDIRSPGLGDTAMYLCATSRDGSLTPEAFFGQGTRLTVV.